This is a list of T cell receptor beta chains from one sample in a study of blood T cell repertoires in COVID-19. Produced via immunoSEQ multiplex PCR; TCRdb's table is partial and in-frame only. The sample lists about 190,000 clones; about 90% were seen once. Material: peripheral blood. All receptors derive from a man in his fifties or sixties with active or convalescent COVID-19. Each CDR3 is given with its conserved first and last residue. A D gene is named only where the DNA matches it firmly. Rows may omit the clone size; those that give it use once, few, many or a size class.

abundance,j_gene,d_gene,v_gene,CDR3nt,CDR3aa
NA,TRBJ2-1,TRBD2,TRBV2,TGTGCCAGCAGTGGCCCGGGGGGGAATGAGCAGTTCTTC,CASSGPGGNEQFF
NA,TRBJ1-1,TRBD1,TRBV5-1,TGCGCCAGCAGCTCGACAGGGCTTGGGAACACTGAAGCTTTCTTT,CASSSTGLGNTEAFF
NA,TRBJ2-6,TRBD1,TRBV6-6,TGTGCCAGCAGTCCGGACCGGGACAGGGGATTCTCTGGGGCCAACGTCCTGACTTTC,CASSPDRDRGFSGANVLTF
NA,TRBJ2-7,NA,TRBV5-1,TGCGCCAGCAGCTTCGGACTGAGGTCCTACGAGCAGTACTTC,CASSFGLRSYEQYF
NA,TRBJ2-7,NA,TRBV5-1,TGCGCCAGCAGTCCCCAGGGCTCCTACGAGCAGTACTTC,CASSPQGSYEQYF
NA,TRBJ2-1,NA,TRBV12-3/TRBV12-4,TGTGCCAGCAGCCGCGTATCCTACAATGAGCAGTTCTTC,CASSRVSYNEQFF
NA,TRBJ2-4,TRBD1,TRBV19,TGTGCCAGTAGTATCAAGGGGGCCTTGAACATTCAGTACTTC,CASSIKGALNIQYF
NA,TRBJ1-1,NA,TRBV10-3,TGTGCCACCAGACAGGTGAACACTGAAGCTTTCTTT,CATRQVNTEAFF
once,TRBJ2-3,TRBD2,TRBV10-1,TGCGCCAGCAGTGAGAGAGCGGGGCACCCAGATACGCAGTATTTT,CASSERAGHPDTQYF
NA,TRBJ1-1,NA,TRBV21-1,TGTGCCAGCAGCAACTCGACCGGACAGGGGCGAATGAACACTGAAGCTTTCTTT,CASSNSTGQGRMNTEAFF
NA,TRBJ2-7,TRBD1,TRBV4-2,TGTGCCAGCAGCATATCGGGACAGGGGAAACAGGGGCAGTACTTC,CASSISGQGKQGQYF
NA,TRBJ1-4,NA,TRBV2,TGTGCCAGCAAAGAGGAAAGTGAAAAACTGTTTTTT,CASKEESEKLFF
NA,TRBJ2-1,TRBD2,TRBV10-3,TGTGCCATCAGTGTAGTAGCGGGGGGAAACAATGAGCAGTTCTTC,CAISVVAGGNNEQFF
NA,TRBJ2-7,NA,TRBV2,TGTGCCAGCAGTCCCGGGACATCATCGGGTTCCTACGAGCAGTACTTC,CASSPGTSSGSYEQYF
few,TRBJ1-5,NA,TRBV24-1,TGTGCCACCGCCGGACACCTAGGGCCCCAGCATTTT,CATAGHLGPQHF
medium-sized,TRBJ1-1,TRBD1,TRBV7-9,TGTGCCAGCAGCCCCCGACAGGGAAGAGGCACTGAAGCTTTCTTT,CASSPRQGRGTEAFF
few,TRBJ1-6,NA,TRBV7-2,TGTGCCAGCAGCTTAGGCGGGGGCCGGTCACCCCTCCACTTT,CASSLGGGRSPLHF
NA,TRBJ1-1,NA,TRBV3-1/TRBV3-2,TGTGCCAGCAGCCAAGAGACTGGATCGGCTTTCTTT,CASSQETGSAFF
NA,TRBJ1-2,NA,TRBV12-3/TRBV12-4,TGTGCCAGCAGTTTAGGGAGTACGGATGGCTACACCTTC,CASSLGSTDGYTF
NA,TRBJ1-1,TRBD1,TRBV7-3,TGTGCCAGCAGCTTGGGACAGGGAGAAGCTTTCTTT,CASSLGQGEAFF
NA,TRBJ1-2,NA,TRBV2,TGTGCCAGCAGTGAAGTTCGGGGGACTAACTATGGCTACACCTTC,CASSEVRGTNYGYTF
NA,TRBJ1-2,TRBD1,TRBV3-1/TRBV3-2,TGTGCCAGCAGCCCCCGGGACAGGGTTTCTGGCTACACCTTC,CASSPRDRVSGYTF
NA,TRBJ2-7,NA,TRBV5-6,TGTGCCAGTCCGGCCGGGCAGGGGATTGCCTACGAGCAGTACTTC,CASPAGQGIAYEQYF
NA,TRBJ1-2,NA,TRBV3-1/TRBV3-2,TGTGCCAGCAGCCAAGATCAGGGGCGGTACTATGGCTACACCTTC,CASSQDQGRYYGYTF
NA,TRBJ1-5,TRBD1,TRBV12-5,TGTGCTAGTGGTTTGGACAGGGGCGGCAATCAGCCCCAGCATTTT,CASGLDRGGNQPQHF
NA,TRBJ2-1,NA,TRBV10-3,TGTGCCATCAGTGATCCCAAGCGGCCCTACAATGAGCAGTTCTTC,CAISDPKRPYNEQFF
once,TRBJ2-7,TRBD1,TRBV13,TGTGCCAGCAGTCCGGACAGGAAGTTCTACGAGCAGTACTTC,CASSPDRKFYEQYF
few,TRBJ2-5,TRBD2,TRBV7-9,TGTGCCAGCAGAACGACTAGCGGGGGTGGAGAGACCCAGTACTTC,CASRTTSGGGETQYF
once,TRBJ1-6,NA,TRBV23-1,TGCGCCAGCCCGTTGCAGATGAATTCACCCCTCCACTTT,CASPLQMNSPLHF
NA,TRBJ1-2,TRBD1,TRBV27,TGTGCCAGCAGTTCGTCGACAGGGCAGATCGTCTACACCTTC,CASSSSTGQIVYTF
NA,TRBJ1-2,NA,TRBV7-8,TGTGCCAGCAGCTCCACTTATAAGGCCTCGGGCTATGGCTACACCTTC,CASSSTYKASGYGYTF
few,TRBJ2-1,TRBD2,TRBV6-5,TGTGCCAGTGGACGTACGGGGGGGTACAATGAGCAGTTCTTC,CASGRTGGYNEQFF
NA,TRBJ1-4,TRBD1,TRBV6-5,TGTGCCAGCAGTTACGGGGACAGGGATATTGAAAAACTGTTTTTT,CASSYGDRDIEKLFF
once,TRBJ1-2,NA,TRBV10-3,TGTGCCATCAGAGCCACAGATAACTATGGCTACACCTTC,CAIRATDNYGYTF
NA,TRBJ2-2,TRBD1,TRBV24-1,TGTGCCACCAGGGACGGGGGACAGGGCAACACCGGGGAGCTGTTTTTT,CATRDGGQGNTGELFF
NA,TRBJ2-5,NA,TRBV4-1,TGCGCCAGACATACGGGGGGCCAGGAGACCCAGTACTTC,CARHTGGQETQYF
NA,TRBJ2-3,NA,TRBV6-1,TGTGCCAGCAGTGAAGCGGGCAACCTGGTGGATACGCAGTATTTT,CASSEAGNLVDTQYF
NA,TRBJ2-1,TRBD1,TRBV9,TGTGCCAGCAGCTCCGGCCCGGGACAGGGGGCTCGGGAGCAGTTCTTC,CASSSGPGQGAREQFF
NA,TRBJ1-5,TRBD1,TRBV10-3,TGTGCCATCAGTGAAGTGGGACAGTGGAATCAGCCCCAGCATTTT,CAISEVGQWNQPQHF
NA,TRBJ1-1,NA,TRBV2,TGTGCCAGCAGTGACGATGTGGGGGGCACTGAAGCTTTCTTT,CASSDDVGGTEAFF
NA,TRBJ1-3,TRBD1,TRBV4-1,TGCGCCAGCAGCATAACCGGGACAGGGGTATCTGGAAACACCATATATTTT,CASSITGTGVSGNTIYF
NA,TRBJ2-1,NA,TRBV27,TGTGCCAGCACCTATGGGGGGGGCGGATACAACAATGAGCAGTTCTTC,CASTYGGGGYNNEQFF
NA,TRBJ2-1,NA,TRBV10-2,TGCGCCAGCAGCAGGTCCGGAATTTTTGAGCAGTTCTTC,CASSRSGIFEQFF
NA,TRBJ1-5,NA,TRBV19,TGTGCCAGTAAGGACAGCGTGGGTCATCGTTATCAGCCCCAGCATTTT,CASKDSVGHRYQPQHF
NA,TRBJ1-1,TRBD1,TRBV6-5,TGTGCCAGCAGTACAGGGGGCACTGAAGCTTTCTTT,CASSTGGTEAFF
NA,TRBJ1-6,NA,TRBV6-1,TGTGCCAGCAGTGAATCTACCGGGACAACGAATTCACCCCTCCACTTT,CASSESTGTTNSPLHF